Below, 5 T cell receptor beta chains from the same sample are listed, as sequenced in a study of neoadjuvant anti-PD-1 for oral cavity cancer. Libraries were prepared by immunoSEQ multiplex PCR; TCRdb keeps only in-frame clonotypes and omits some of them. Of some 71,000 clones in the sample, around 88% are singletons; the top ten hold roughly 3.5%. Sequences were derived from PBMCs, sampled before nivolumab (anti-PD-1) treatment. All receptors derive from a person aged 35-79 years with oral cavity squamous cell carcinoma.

As DNA, the CDR3 is TGTGCCAGCAGTTATTCAGGGGGCGTAGGGCGAGAGACCCAGTACTTC. Translation gives CASSYSGGVGRETQYF. This chain uses TRBV27 with TRBJ2-5; 8 nucleotides align to TRBD1. The CDR3 has 16 amino acids. The V segment lost 4 bases and the J segment 4 bases; nucleotides outside the gene matches: 11. Germline-derived CDR1 and CDR2 are MNHEY and SMNVEV (reference sequence).

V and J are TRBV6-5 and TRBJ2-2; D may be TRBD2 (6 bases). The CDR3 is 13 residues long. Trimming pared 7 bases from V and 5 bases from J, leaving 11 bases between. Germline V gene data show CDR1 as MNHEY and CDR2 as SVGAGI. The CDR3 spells CASTREVTGELFF. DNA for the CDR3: TGTGCCAGCACGAGGGAGGTAACCGGGGAGCTGTTTTTT.

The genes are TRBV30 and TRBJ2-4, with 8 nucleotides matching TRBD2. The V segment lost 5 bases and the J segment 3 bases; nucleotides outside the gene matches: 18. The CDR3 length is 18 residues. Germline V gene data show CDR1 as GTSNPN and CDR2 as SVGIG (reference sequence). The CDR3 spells CAWGPQREWYLDKNIQYF. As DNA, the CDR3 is TGTGCCTGGGGGCCGCAGCGGGAGTGGTATTTGGACAAAAACATTCAGTACTTC.

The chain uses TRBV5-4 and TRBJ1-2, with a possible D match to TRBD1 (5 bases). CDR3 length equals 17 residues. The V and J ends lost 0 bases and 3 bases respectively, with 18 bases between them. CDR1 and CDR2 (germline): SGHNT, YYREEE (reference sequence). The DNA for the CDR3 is TGTGCCAGCAGCTTGGCTTCCGGGGGGAAAATCGACTATGGCTACACCTTC. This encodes CASSLASGGKIDYGYTF.

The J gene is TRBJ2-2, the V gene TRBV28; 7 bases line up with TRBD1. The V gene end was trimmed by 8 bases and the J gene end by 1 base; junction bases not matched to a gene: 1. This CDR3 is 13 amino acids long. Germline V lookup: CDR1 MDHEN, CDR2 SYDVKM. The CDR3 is CASRTGNTGELFF. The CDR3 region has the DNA TGTGCCAGCCGGACAGGGAACACCGGGGAGCTGTTTTTT.